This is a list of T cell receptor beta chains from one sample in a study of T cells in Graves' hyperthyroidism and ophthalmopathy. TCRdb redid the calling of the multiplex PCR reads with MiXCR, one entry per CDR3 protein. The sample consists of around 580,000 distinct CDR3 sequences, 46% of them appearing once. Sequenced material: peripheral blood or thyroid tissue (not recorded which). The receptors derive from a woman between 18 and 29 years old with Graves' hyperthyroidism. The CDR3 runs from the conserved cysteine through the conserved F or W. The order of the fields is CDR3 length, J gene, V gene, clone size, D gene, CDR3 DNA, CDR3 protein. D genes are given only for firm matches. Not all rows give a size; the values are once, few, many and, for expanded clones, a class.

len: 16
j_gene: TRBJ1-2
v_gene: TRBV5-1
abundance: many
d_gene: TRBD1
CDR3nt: TGCGCCAGCAGCTTAACAGGGGAGGGGGACGACTATGGCTACACCTTC
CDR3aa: CASSLTGEGDDYGYTF

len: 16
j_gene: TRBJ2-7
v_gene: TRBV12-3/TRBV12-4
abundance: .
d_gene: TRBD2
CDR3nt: TGTGCCAGCAGTTTGGCCGAGACTAGCGGGAGATACGAGCAGTACTTC
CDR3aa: CASSLAETSGRYEQYF

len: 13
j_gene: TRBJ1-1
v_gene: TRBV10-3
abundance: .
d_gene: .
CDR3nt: TGTGCCACTAGGACTAGTCGGAGCACTGAAGCTTTCTTT
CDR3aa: CATRTSRSTEAFF

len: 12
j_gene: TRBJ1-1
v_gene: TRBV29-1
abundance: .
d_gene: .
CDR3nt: TGCAGCTTTTACAGGGAAATCACTGAAGCTTTCTTT
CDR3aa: CSFYREITEAFF

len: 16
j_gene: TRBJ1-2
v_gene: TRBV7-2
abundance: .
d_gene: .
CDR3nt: TGTGCCAGCAGCTTAGTTGGGGCGGTTGGTGGCTATGGCTACACCTTC
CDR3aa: CASSLVGAVGGYGYTF

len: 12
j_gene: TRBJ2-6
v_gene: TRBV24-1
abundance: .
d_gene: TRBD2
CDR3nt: TGTGCCACCAGTGACCCGGGGGGAGTCCTGACTTTC
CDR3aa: CATSDPGGVLTF

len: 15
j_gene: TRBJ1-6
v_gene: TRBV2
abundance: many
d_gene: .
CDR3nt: TGTGCCAGCAGACCACAGGGAGAGGGTAATTCACCCCTCCACTTT
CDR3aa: CASRPQGEGNSPLHF

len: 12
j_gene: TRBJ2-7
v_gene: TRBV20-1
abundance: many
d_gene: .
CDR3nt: TGCAGTGCTGTGGAGGGGAACTACGAGCAGTACTTC
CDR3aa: CSAVEGNYEQYF

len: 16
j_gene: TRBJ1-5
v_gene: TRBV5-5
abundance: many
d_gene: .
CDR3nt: TGTGCCAGCAGCTTGGCTAGGGTTATCGGCAATCAGCCCCAGCATTTT
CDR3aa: CASSLARVIGNQPQHF

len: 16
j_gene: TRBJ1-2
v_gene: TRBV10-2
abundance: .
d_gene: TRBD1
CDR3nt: TGCGCCAGCAGCGACTTTGGGGGACAGGAGAACTATGGCTACACCTTC
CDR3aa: CASSDFGGQENYGYTF

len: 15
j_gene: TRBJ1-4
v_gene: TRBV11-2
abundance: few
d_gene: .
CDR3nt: TGTGCCAGCAGCTCCGGAGGGGGTATTAGGGAAAAACTGTTTTTT
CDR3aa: CASSSGGGIREKLFF

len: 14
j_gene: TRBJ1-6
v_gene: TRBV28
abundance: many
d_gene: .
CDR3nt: TGTGCCAGCACCGTCCCGGGATCCAATTCACCCCTCCACTTT
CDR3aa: CASTVPGSNSPLHF

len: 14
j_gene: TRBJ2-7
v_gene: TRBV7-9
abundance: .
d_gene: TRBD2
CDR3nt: TGTGCCAGCAGCTATAGCGGGAGCTCCTACGGGCAGTACTTC
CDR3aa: CASSYSGSSYGQYF